The sequence of this TCR beta chain was determined in a study of control samples from healthy donors and cancer patients. Clones were sequenced by immunoSEQ multiplex PCR, and TCRdb holds only the in-frame ones, with some missing. Of some 120,000 clones listed, approximately 94% were seen once; the top ten hold about 3.5%. The germline V gene encodes CDR1 SEHNR and CDR2 FQNEAQ (reference sequence). CDR3 length equals 14 residues. Trimming took off 0 bases at V and 1 base at J, with 4 bases between the two ends. Source material: blood. The rearrangement joins TRBV7-9 to TRBJ1-5; D is undetermined. The clonotype originates from a man aged 30 to 39 in good health. CDR3 coding DNA: TGTGCCAGCAGCTTAGCGGCGAGCAATCAGCCCCAGCATTTT. Translated, it gives CASSLAASNQPQHF. The whole variable domain, remainder taken from reference TRBV7-9 and TRBJ1-5, is DTGVSQNPRHKITKRGQNVTFRCDPISEHNRLYWYRQTLGQGPEFLTYFQNEAQLEKSRLLSDRFSAERPKGSFSTLEIQRTEQGDSAMYLCASSLAASNQPQHFGDGTRLSIL.